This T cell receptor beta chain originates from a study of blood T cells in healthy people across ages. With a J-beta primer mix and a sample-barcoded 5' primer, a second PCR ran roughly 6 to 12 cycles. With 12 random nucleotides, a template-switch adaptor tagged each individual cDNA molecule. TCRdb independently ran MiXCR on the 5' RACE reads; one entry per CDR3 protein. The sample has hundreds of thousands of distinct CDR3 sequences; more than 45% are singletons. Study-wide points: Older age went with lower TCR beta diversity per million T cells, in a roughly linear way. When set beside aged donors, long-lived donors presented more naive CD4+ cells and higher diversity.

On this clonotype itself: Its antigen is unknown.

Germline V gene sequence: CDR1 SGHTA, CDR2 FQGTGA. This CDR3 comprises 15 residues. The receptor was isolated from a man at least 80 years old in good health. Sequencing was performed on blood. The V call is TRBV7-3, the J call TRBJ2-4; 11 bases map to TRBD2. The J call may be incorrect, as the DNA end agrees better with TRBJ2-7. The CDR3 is CASSVGTSGAYEQYF. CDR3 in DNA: TGTGCCAGCAGCGTCGGGACTAGCGGAGCCTACGAGCAGTACTTC.